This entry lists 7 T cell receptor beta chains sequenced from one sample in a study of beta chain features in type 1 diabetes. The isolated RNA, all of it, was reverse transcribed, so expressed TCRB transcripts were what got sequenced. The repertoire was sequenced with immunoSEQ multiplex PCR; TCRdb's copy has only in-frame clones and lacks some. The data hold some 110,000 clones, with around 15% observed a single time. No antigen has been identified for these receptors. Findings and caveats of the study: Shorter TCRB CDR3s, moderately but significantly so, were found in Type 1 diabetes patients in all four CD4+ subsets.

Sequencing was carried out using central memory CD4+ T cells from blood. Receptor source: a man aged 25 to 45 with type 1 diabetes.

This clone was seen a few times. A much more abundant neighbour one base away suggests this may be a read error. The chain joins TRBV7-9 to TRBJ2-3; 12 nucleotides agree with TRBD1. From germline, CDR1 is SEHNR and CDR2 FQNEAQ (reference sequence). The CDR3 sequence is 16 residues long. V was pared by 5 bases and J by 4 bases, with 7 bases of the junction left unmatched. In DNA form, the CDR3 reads TGTGCCAGCAGCGCGGGACAGGGGGCCTTGGCAGATACGCAGTATTTT. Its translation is CASSAGQGALADTQYF.

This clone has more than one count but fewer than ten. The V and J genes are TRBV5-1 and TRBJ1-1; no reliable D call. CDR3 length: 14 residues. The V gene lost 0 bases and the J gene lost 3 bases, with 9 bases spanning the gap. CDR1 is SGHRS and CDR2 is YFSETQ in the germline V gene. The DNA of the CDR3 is TGCGCCAGCAGCTTGGCCCTGATCGACACTGAAGCTTTCTTT. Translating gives CASSLALIDTEAFF.

The CDR3 sequence: CASSRLPSGANYNEQFF. The CDR3 coding sequence is TGTGCCAGCAGTCGCCTCCCTAGCGGGGCCAACTACAATGAGCAGTTCTTC. This chain connects TRBV27 to TRBJ2-1; 9 nucleotides line up with TRBD2. This CDR3 spans 17 amino acids. J gave up 3 bases and V 5 bases, and 11 bases lay outside the gene matches. Germline-derived CDR1 and CDR2 are MNHEY and SMNVEV (reference sequence).

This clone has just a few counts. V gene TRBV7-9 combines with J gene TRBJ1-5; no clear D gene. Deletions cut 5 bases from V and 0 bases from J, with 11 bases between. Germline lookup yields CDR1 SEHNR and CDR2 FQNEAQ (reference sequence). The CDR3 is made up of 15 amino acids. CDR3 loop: CASSPSGSSNQPQHF. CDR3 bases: TGTGCCAGCAGCCCCTCGGGCAGTAGCAATCAGCCCCAGCATTTT.

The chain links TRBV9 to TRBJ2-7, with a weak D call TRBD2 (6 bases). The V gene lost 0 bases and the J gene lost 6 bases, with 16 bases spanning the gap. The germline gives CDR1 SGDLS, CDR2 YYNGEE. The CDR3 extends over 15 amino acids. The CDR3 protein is CASSVAMVEGTEQYF. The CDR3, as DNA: TGTGCCAGCAGCGTAGCTATGGTGGAGGGGACCGAGCAGTACTTC.

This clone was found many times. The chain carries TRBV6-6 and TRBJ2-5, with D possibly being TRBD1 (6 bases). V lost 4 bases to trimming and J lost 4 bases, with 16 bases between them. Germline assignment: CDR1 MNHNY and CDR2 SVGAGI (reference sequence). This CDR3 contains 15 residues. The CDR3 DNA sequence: TGTGCCAGCAGTTCTCGGGACAAAGGGACAGAGACCCAGTACTTC. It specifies CASSSRDKGTETQYF.

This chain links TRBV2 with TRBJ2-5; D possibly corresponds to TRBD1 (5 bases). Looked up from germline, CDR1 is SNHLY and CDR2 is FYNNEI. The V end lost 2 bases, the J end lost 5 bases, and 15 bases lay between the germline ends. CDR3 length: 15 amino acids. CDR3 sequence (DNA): TGTGCCAGCAGTGAAAACCACTCGGCAGGGGAGACCCAGTACTTC. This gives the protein CASSENHSAGETQYF.